The sequence of this T cell receptor beta chain was determined in a study of cytomegalovirus exposure and HLA in healthy donors (dated by TCRdb to about 2017). The study in broad terms: An earlier analysis of some 600 of the donors reported approximately 280 Gb of sequence data and 117 million unique TCR beta sequences obtained from around 170 million T cells. Typing coverage varied by locus: roughly 629-640 donors for A, B, C, DRB1 and DQB1; roughly 510 for DQA1; over 600 for DPA1; approximately 490 for DPB1. A later genetic analysis took genome-wide SNP genotypes for about 65% of the 666 donors and used that subset as a discovery cohort. The study used immunosequencing to profile the T cell repertoires of about 670 subjects and linked those repertoires to cytomegalovirus serostatus. About five DR-DQ haplotypes were treated as single units for association and clustering because of strong linkage in the cohort. Besides the first cohort of more than 650 subjects, a separate validation cohort made up of roughly 120 different subjects was used. Across 300 to 500 genotyped donors of the cohort, an average of about 240,000 unique TCR beta nucleotide sequences per donor were sequenced, and roughly 17% of those sequences were non-productive. Every discovery cohort repertoire had been produced on one sequencing platform. Rather than drawing on any new phenotypic data, the later analysis identified candidate immune exposures from TCR beta sequences and the way those sequences occurred across donors. Donor age, sex, ethnicity and CMV serostatus were collected together with the repertoire data. In a later analysis, previously published TCR beta repertoires from hundreds of donors were re-analyzed and high-resolution HLA genotyping was added so that TCR occurrence patterns could be studied. Of the 300 to 500 genotyped donors, roughly 76% were placed in the genetic ancestry cluster associated with self-reported Caucasian donors. In an earlier analysis of 587 of the donors, high-throughput TCR beta sequencing was used to judge whether each TCR beta V gene segment behaved as functional or pseudogenic. The aim of the study was to test whether cataloging public T cell receptors could identify signatures of past pathogen exposure. Roughly 300 gigabases of sequencing data and around 80 million unique TCR sequences made up an early release that covered approximately 700 HLA-typed donors. Both class I and class II loci were covered by HLA typing, at four-digit resolution. The study combined high-throughput TCR immunosequencing, statistical association of individual TCRs with disease status, and machine learning to predict cytomegalovirus infection status.

Inclusive of the bounding cysteine and phenylalanine, the CDR3 is 14 residues long. Of the read, only the CDR3 DNA is kept; its 42 bases are in frame from base 1. After removal of 7 bases from V and 4 bases from J, the junction retains 6 bases not matched to a gene. The germline V gene (reference sequence) gives CDR1 as SEHNR and CDR2 as FQNEAQ. The cohort comprised around 700 healthy bone marrow donors. At the time of sampling, all cohort members were nominally healthy, though unrecorded immune exposures were likely present. The donor was CMV seropositive and belonged to the group of 250 to 300 seropositive cohort members. Every donor gave a peripheral blood sample, and the peripheral blood mononuclear cells from that sample were used for TCR beta sequencing. Genomic DNA extraction from the blood cell samples was performed with the Qiagen DNeasy Blood Extraction Kit. Notes on this clone: This clone's antigen is unknown. Per-base quality was not reported, and no clone a single base away is much larger than it.

Library method: the immunoSEQ multiplex PCR assay. A mixture of 60 forward primers for TCR Vbeta segments and 13 reverse primers for TCR Jbeta segments was used in the multiplex PCR. Amplification of the CDR3 region of rearranged TCR beta genes was performed with a multiplex PCR assay on genomic DNA. Amplified TCR beta libraries were sequenced as 87-base-pair reads on the Illumina HiSeq System. On the study's bioinformatics: A later analysis tallied 80 million to 95 million unique TCR beta chains across the 666 repertoires, and around 10 million of those chains were shared by two or more donors. To remove PCR and sequencing errors, raw reads were error-corrected and collapsed into unique sequences using a nearest-neighbor algorithm that merged closely related sequences. To assign V, D and J gene segments, CDR3 sequences were aligned to IMGT reference sequences. For a sequence to be retained, a match of at least six nucleotides was required to both a V gene segment and a J gene segment. Rearrangements were classified as productive when the CDR3 lacked stop codons and remained in frame with V and J, and all other rearrangements were classified as non-productive. Following IMGT convention, CDR3 was defined as the stretch from the second conserved V-encoded cysteine to the conserved J-encoded phenylalanine. In an earlier analysis of around 540 of the donors, sequences lacking an unambiguous match to a single V gene segment were excluded. In an earlier analysis of roughly 500 of the donors, V segments were called functional above 56.7% productive rearrangements and were called segregating when the between-donor standard deviation exceeded 5%. A statistical classification framework was built to diagnose cytomegalovirus status from the catalog of TCR beta chain sequences. V and J gene assignment, in a later analysis, came from comparing TCR nucleotide sequences with IMGT/GENE-DB human TR gene sequences. In a later analysis, CDR3 sequences and most-parsimonious VDJ recombination scenarios were assigned using the TCRdist pipeline. In a later analysis, each TCR beta chain was defined by its CDR3 amino acid sequence together with its V-gene family, and reads without a unique V-gene family were excluded. A later analysis removed over 500 highly shared, low-generation-probability nucleotide sequences to deal with suspected cross-contamination and a sequencing artifact. For each public chain, a later analysis derived a clonal expansion index from normalized ranks of inferred template counts within each repertoire. Generation probabilities in a later analysis came from a VDJ recombination model fitted to out-of-frame rearrangements, and those results were checked against IGoR. A later analysis scored TCR-TCR, TCR-HLA and TCR-CMV co-occurrence with hypergeometric tests, applying a repertoire-size bias correction to TCR pairs. A later analysis estimated false discovery rates by permuting HLA or CMV assignments 20 times. A later analysis grouped co-occurring TCRs with DBSCAN, adding TCRdist sequence similarity when clustering within HLA-allele-positive subsets. Repertoires with fewer than 30,000 or more than 120,000 public chains, plus five repertoires with anomalous nucleotide sharing, were excluded from co-occurrence clustering. Held by TCRdb, this immuneACCESS table contains in-frame sequences only and omits some clones. Under half of the omission traces to an unresolved V gene where checked; the cause of the rest is unknown. V and J calls and clone size are given by that table; D and trimming were obtained from the DNA. The sample data list about 200,000 clones, and around 80% of these were observed just once. The biggest ten clones account for around 4.8% of the sample.

The investigation overall reported the following: This cohort had only TCR beta chains sequenced, and the lack of alpha or paired-chain data limited which features could be detected. A further reported finding was that TCR beta sequences accurately predicted the HLA-A and HLA-B alleles for most subjects in the first cohort. According to a later analysis, parvovirus B19, influenza, CMV and Epstein-Barr virus appeared linked to several top co-occurrence clusters. The classifier was reported to diagnose cytomegalovirus status with high specificity and sensitivity in both the original and validation cohorts. When HLA alleles, especially DR and DQ, strongly co-occurred, attributing TCR associations to individual alleles was difficult. Because the 87-base-pair reads could not distinguish some IMGT-functional V segments, including TRBV6-2 and TRBV6-3, those segments were excluded. An association between a missense DCLRE1C variant and V-gene and J-gene trimming of TCR beta chains was found in a later genetic analysis and replicated in an independent cohort. Roughly uniform sequencing depth across donors was assumed in presence/absence analyses, although this assumption may not hold. The study listed 150 to 200 TCR beta chains as associated with cytomegalovirus. Because some donors lacked HLA typing at each locus, the association tests relied only on the typed subset. Most TCR sequences were seen in very few donors, while some public TCRs were found in many individuals. At a false discovery rate of 0.05, a later analysis linked roughly 17,000 TCR beta sequences to specific HLA alleles. An earlier analysis of roughly 570 of the donors showed that most TCR beta V segments appeared in productive rearrangements either about 87% or about 30% of the time, which broadly matched IMGT annotations. The earlier analysis of around 600 of the donors excluded seventeen rarely observed V segments, including chromosome 9 orphons, because counts were too low. A later analysis found that most CMV-associated TCR beta chains appeared HLA-restricted, with HLA associations seemingly driven largely by CMV exposure. Compared with the approximately 600-donor mean, donors in an Asian-associated ancestry cluster had fewer N-insertions in productive TCRs, according to a later genetic analysis. The sequencing pipeline was judged likely to have produced a cluster of highly shared sequence variants as a technical artifact. CMV serostatus was the only immune exposure information available for the cohort. Correlated functional status among segregating V segments might be attributable to linkage disequilibrium, but an unknown experimental factor could not be ruled out. In a later analysis, TCR association rates were found to vary across HLA loci, with the most associated TCRs seen for DRB1 alleles and the fewest for HLA-C alleles. Three of the identified cytomegalovirus-associated TCR beta chains were confirmed in vitro to be specific for cytomegalovirus antigens. In a later analysis, HLA-associated TCR beta chains were found to be more clonally expanded and to have lower generation probabilities than equally common non-associated chains. The authors suggested that the approach could potentially be extended to other disease states and immunological phenotypes.

This sequence originates from a woman in her twenties or thirties in good health and CMV-seropositive. The chain employs TRBV7-9 and TRBJ2-1, with 8 bases in between that match TRBD2. Sample: PBMCs. The CDR3: CASKMASGYNEQFF. The DNA sequence is TGTGCCAGCAAGATGGCTAGCGGGTACAATGAGCAGTTCTTC.